This entry features one TCR beta chain sequence. What it binds is unknown. Germline and junction disagree at one end, which may indicate a read error. With 60 Vbeta and 13 Jbeta primers, the PCR was carried out. Repertoires were generated with immunoSEQ multiplex PCR, while TCRdb's copy carries only in-frame clones and drops some. The sample has tens of thousands of clones; 77% are singletons. The entry originates in a study of cytomegalovirus exposure and HLA in healthy donors. Study outcomes and limitations: When analyzed later, the rates of TCR association showed variation by HLA locus, with DRB1 the most and HLA-C the fewest. Most of the TCR beta V segments (in an earlier analysis) were productive either about 87% or about 30% of the time. Across donors, sequencing depth was assumed by presence/absence analyses to be roughly uniform. Cytomegalovirus status, reportedly, was diagnosed with high specificity and sensitivity by the classifier.

The germline CDR1 and CDR2 sequences are SGHNT and YENEEA. The CDR3 loop spans 15 amino acids. Sequencing was done on a sample of PBMCs. The chain is built from TRBV11-3 and TRBJ2-1; 11 positions match TRBD1. This receptor was obtained from a man in his fifties or sixties in good health and CMV-seropositive. In DNA, the CDR3 is TGTGCCAGCACCAGGACAGGGGGCGAGGTTGGTGAGCAGCTCTTC. As protein: CASTRTGGEVGEQLF.